This T cell receptor beta chain was captured by sequencing in a study of cytomegalovirus exposure and HLA in healthy donors. Whole-study context: Of all 400 or so donors who were genotyped, 81% belonged to the Caucasian-associated ancestry cluster.

Findings of the study overall: A later look showed TCR association rates differing by HLA locus, highest for DRB1 and lowest for HLA-C.

13 Jbeta primers and 60 Vbeta primers were used for the PCR. The assay was immunoSEQ multiplex PCR, and TCRdb's table has in-frame clones only and misses some. The table lists roughly 200,000 clones, around nine tenths of them singletons, with 0.25% to 0.4% in the top ten. In the case of this clone: Its antigen is unknown.

The sample taken for sequencing was PBMCs. The sequence was collected from a young woman in good health and CMV-seronegative.

The CDR3 sequence is CASSPEPSGEQFF. The DNA for the CDR3 is TGCGCCAGCAGCCCTGAACCTTCCGGTGAGCAGTTCTTC. This chain uses TRBV5-1 with TRBJ2-1; D not resolved. Trimming removed 4 bases from V and 9 bases from J, with 14 bases in between. Germline V gene data show CDR1 as SGHRS and CDR2 as YFSETQ. The CDR3 is 13 amino acids.